This is a list of T cell receptor beta chains from one sample in a study of shared T cell receptors in the human thymus. Profiling relied on immunoSEQ multiplex PCR, and the TCRdb table lists in-frame clones only, not all of them. The data show almost 550,000 clones, with around 78% seen just once and roughly 0.013% held by the top ten. These same records also appear under a second study, on human thymus T cells.

Specimen: thymocytes. These receptors were collected from a boy in the first two years of life with a congenital heart defect. The CDR3 runs from the conserved cysteine through the conserved F or W. Fields, in order: V gene, D gene, J gene, clone size, CDR3 protein, CDR3 DNA. A D gene is named only where the DNA matches it firmly. Where a row states a size, it is once, few, many or the class of an expanded clone; other rows omit it.

v_gene: TRBV30
d_gene: NA
j_gene: TRBJ2-7
abundance: NA
CDR3aa: CAWRRLGGFPYEQYF
CDR3nt: TGTGCCTGGAGGAGGCTCGGGGGATTCCCCTACGAGCAGTACTTC

v_gene: TRBV27
d_gene: NA
j_gene: TRBJ2-7
abundance: NA
CDR3aa: CASSLESRNEQYF
CDR3nt: TGTGCCAGCAGTTTAGAGTCGAGGAACGAGCAGTACTTC

v_gene: TRBV15
d_gene: NA
j_gene: TRBJ2-5
abundance: NA
CDR3aa: CATSRDGRTTGETQYF
CDR3nt: TGTGCCACCAGCAGAGATGGGAGGACAACGGGTGAGACCCAGTACTTC

v_gene: TRBV9
d_gene: NA
j_gene: TRBJ2-6
abundance: NA
CDR3aa: CASSFLRGSGANVLTF
CDR3nt: TGTGCCAGCAGCTTCCTTCGGGGCTCTGGGGCCAACGTCCTGACTTTC

v_gene: TRBV11-2
d_gene: NA
j_gene: TRBJ2-7
abundance: NA
CDR3aa: CASSLNAGLFYEQYF
CDR3nt: TGTGCCAGCAGCTTAAACGCAGGGCTTTTCTACGAGCAGTACTTC

v_gene: TRBV30
d_gene: NA
j_gene: TRBJ1-5
abundance: NA
CDR3aa: CAWADGEDSNQPQHF
CDR3nt: TGTGCCTGGGCCGATGGGGAGGATAGCAATCAGCCCCAGCATTTT

v_gene: TRBV28
d_gene: TRBD2
j_gene: TRBJ2-5
abundance: NA
CDR3aa: CASSLCREGEETQYF
CDR3nt: TGTGCCAGCAGTTTATGTCGGGAGGGGGAGGAGACCCAGTACTTC

v_gene: TRBV6-5
d_gene: NA
j_gene: TRBJ2-5
abundance: NA
CDR3aa: CASSQLTGARRTQYF
CDR3nt: TGTGCCAGCAGTCAGCTGACGGGTGCTCGACGGACCCAGTACTTC

v_gene: TRBV11-2
d_gene: TRBD2
j_gene: TRBJ2-7
abundance: NA
CDR3aa: CASSLVAGGFEQYF
CDR3nt: TGTGCCAGCAGCTTAGTGGCGGGAGGATTCGAGCAGTACTTC

v_gene: TRBV14
d_gene: TRBD2
j_gene: TRBJ2-1
abundance: NA
CDR3aa: CASSQDREGPGSGLWNEQFF
CDR3nt: TGTGCCAGCAGCCAAGACAGGGAAGGGCCTGGTAGCGGGTTATGGAATGAGCAGTTCTTC

v_gene: TRBV6-1
d_gene: NA
j_gene: TRBJ2-7
abundance: NA
CDR3aa: CASMPRPFDEQYF
CDR3nt: TGTGCCAGCATGCCTAGACCCTTCGACGAGCAGTACTTC

v_gene: TRBV15
d_gene: NA
j_gene: TRBJ2-1
abundance: NA
CDR3aa: CATQLRSSYNEQFF
CDR3nt: TGTGCCACCCAGCTGAGGAGCTCCTACAATGAGCAGTTCTTC

v_gene: TRBV28
d_gene: TRBD2
j_gene: TRBJ2-7
abundance: NA
CDR3aa: CASSFGELLAGHHEQYF
CDR3nt: TGTGCCAGCAGTTTCGGGGAACTACTAGCGGGGCACCACGAGCAGTACTTC

v_gene: TRBV5-1
d_gene: TRBD1
j_gene: TRBJ2-2
abundance: few
CDR3aa: CASSADRGPNTGELFF
CDR3nt: TGCGCCAGCAGCGCCGACAGGGGTCCGAACACCGGGGAGCTGTTTTTT

v_gene: TRBV2
d_gene: TRBD2
j_gene: TRBJ2-7
abundance: NA
CDR3aa: CASSEGWPTSGIYEQYF
CDR3nt: TGTGCCAGCAGTGAAGGGTGGCCGACTAGCGGGATCTACGAGCAGTACTTC

v_gene: TRBV11-3
d_gene: NA
j_gene: TRBJ2-5
abundance: few
CDR3aa: CASSKPQGGRETQYF
CDR3nt: TGTGCCAGCAGCAAACCTCAGGGGGGCAGAGAGACCCAGTACTTC

v_gene: TRBV2
d_gene: TRBD1
j_gene: TRBJ1-1
abundance: few
CDR3aa: CASRKQGAEAFF
CDR3nt: TGTGCCAGCAGAAAACAGGGGGCTGAAGCTTTCTTT

v_gene: TRBV27
d_gene: NA
j_gene: TRBJ2-5
abundance: NA
CDR3aa: CASSLTRASGVSNQETQYF
CDR3nt: TGTGCCAGCAGTTTAACGAGGGCCTCCGGGGTGAGCAACCAAGAGACCCAGTACTTC

v_gene: TRBV5-5
d_gene: NA
j_gene: TRBJ1-2
abundance: few
CDR3aa: CASFTDRPYGYTF
CDR3nt: TGTGCCAGCTTTACCGACAGGCCCTATGGCTACACCTTC

v_gene: TRBV4-1
d_gene: NA
j_gene: TRBJ2-7
abundance: NA
CDR3aa: CASSQDLGDSHEQYF
CDR3nt: TGCGCCAGCAGCCAAGATCTAGGAGACTCACACGAGCAGTACTTC